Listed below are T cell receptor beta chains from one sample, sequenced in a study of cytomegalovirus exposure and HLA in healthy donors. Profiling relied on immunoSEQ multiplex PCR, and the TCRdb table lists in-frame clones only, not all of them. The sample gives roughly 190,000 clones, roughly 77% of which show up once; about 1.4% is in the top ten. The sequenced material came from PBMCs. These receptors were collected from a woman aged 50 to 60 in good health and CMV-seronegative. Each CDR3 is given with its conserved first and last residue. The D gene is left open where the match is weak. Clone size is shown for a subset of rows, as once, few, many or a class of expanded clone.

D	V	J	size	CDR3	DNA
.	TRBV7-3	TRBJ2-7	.	CASSLGPDSRLYEQYF	TGTGCCAGCAGCTTAGGTCCGGACAGCCGTCTCTACGAGCAGTACTTC
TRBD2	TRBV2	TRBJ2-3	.	CASSETGVGAGGLADTQYF	TGTGCCAGCAGTGAAACGGGTGTCGGAGCGGGGGGGCTGGCAGATACGCAGTATTTT
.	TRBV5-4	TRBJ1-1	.	CASSSRQREAFF	TGTGCCAGCAGCTCCCGACAGCGTGAAGCTTTCTTT
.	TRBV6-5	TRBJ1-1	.	CATTGGRNTEAFF	TGTGCCACCACGGGGGGGCGGAACACTGAAGCTTTCTTT
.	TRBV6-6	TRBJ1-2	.	CASSHIIRAAYGYTF	TGTGCCAGCAGTCATATCATCAGGGCGGCCTATGGCTACACCTTC
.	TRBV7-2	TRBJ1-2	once	CASSLSRDDGYTF	TGTGCCAGCAGCTTAAGCAGGGATGATGGCTACACCTTC
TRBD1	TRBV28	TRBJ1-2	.	CASSLLQGQGYTF	TGTGCCAGCAGTTTATTACAGGGGCAAGGCTACACCTTC
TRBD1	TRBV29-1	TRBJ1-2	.	CSVEEFTGGFYGYTF	TGCAGCGTTGAAGAGTTTACAGGGGGCTTCTATGGCTACACCTTC
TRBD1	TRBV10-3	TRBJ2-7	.	CAIREPGQGLSYKQYF	TGTGCCATCAGGGAACCGGGACAGGGTTTATCCTACAAGCAGTACTTC
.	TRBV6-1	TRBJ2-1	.	CASRAGEVGNNEQFF	TGTGCCAGCAGAGCCGGGGAGGTGGGTAACAATGAGCAGTTCTTC
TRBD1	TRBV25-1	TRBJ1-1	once	CASIRHLAGGAGTEAFF	TGTGCCAGCATACGACACCTTGCAGGGGGCGCGGGCACTGAAGCTTTCTTT
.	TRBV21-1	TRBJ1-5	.	CASSKLLGRVHTRFLSSNQPQHF	TGTGCCAGCAGCAAATTACTCGGCAGGGTGCACACCCGGTTTTTAAGTAGCAATCAGCCCCAGCATTTT
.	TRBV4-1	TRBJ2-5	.	CASSYLPGAGARPETQYF	TGCGCCAGCAGCTATCTCCCCGGGGCGGGGGCACGCCCAGAGACCCAGTACTTC
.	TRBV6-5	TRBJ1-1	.	CASFGEGHTEAFF	TGTGCCAGCTTTGGGGAGGGCCACACTGAAGCTTTCTTT
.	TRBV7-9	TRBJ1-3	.	CASSLVQGTGNTIYF	TGTGCCAGCAGCTTAGTCCAGGGCACTGGAAACACCATATATTTT
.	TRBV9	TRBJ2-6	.	CASSRVSGANVLTF	TGTGCCAGCTCCCGCGTGTCTGGGGCCAACGTCCTGACTTTC
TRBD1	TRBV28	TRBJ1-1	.	CASSQAGGLEAFF	TGTGCCAGCAGCCAAGCAGGGGGCCTTGAAGCTTTCTTT
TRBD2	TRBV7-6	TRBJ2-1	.	CASSLEAGTSGHNEQFF	TGTGCCAGCAGCTTAGAAGCCGGGACTAGCGGGCACAATGAGCAGTTCTTC
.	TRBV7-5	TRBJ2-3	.	CARSSLLWAGSTDTQYF	TGTGCCAGAAGCTCCCTCTTGTGGGCAGGGAGCACAGATACGCAGTATTTT
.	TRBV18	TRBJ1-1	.	CASSLLGDGEAFF	TGTGCCAGCTCTCTCCTGGGAGACGGTGAAGCTTTCTTT
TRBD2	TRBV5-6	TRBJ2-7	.	CASSTIRLAGYEQYF	TGTGCCAGCAGCACTATCCGACTAGCGGGCTACGAGCAGTACTTC
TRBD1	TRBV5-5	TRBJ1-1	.	CASRAGQGAKGTEAFF	TGTGCCAGCAGGGCCGGACAGGGGGCGAAGGGGACTGAAGCTTTCTTT
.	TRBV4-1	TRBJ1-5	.	CASSQGAGHSNQPQHF	TGCGCCAGCAGCCAAGGCGCCGGACATAGCAATCAGCCCCAGCATTTT
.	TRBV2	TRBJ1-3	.	CASSVRDSGNTIYF	TGTGCCAGCAGTGTACGGGACTCTGGAAACACCATATATTTT
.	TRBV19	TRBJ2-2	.	CASSIPAPTGELFF	TGTGCCAGTAGTATTCCCGCGCCCACCGGGGAGCTGTTTTTT
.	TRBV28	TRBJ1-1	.	CASSLSSAEAFF	TGTGCCAGCAGTCTCTCCAGCGCTGAAGCTTTCTTT
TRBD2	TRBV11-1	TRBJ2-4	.	CASSHREGAKNIQYF	TGTGCCAGCAGCCATAGGGAGGGGGCCAAAAACATTCAGTACTTC
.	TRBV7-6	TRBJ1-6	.	CASSFNRDSNSPLHF	TGTGCCAGCAGCTTCAATCGGGACTCTAATTCACCCCTCCACTTT
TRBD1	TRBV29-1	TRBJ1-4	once	CSVKQGANEKLFF	TGCAGCGTTAAACAGGGGGCGAATGAAAAACTGTTTTTT
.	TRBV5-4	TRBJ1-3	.	CASSLGTDFSGNTIYF	TGTGCCAGCAGCTTGGGGACAGATTTCTCTGGAAACACCATATATTTT
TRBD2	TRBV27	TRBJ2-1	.	CASSLLLGGLAGVYEQFF	TGTGCCAGCAGTTTATTACTGGGGGGACTAGCGGGAGTATATGAGCAGTTCTTC
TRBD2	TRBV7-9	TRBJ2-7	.	CASSRSGTNYYEQYF	TGTGCCAGCAGCAGATCCGGGACTAACTACTACGAGCAGTACTTC
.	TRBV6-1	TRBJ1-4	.	CASSEQDTDKLFF	TGTGCCAGCAGTGAACAGGACACTGACAAACTGTTTTTT
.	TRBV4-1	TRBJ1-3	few	CASSQDPGATGNTIYF	TGCGCCAGCAGCCAAGACCCAGGGGCGACTGGAAACACCATATATTTT
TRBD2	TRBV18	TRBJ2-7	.	CASSRERDLSYEQYF	TGTGCCAGCTCAAGGGAGCGGGATCTCTCCTACGAGCAGTACTTC
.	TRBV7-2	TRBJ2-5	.	CASSLNGGAQETQYF	TGTGCCAGCAGCCTCAATGGCGGGGCCCAAGAGACCCAGTACTTC
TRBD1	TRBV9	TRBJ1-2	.	CASSVGDRSPNYGYTF	TGTGCCAGCAGCGTAGGGGACAGGTCACCGAACTATGGCTACACCTTC
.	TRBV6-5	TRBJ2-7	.	CASRPSPGDEQYF	TGTGCCAGCAGGCCTTCCCCGGGGGACGAGCAGTACTTC
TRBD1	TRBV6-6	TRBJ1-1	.	CASSYKGAETEAFF	TGTGCCAGCAGTTACAAGGGGGCAGAGACTGAAGCTTTCTTT
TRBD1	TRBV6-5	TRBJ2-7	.	CASSYSLDRVYEQYF	TGTGCCAGCAGTTACTCCTTAGACAGGGTCTACGAGCAGTACTTC
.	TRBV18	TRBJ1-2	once	CASSPVQGREAGYGYTF	TGTGCCAGCTCACCAGTCCAGGGCAGAGAGGCAGGGTATGGCTACACCTTC
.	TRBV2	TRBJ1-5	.	CASSRGPNQPQHF	TGTGCCAGCTCCCGAGGGCCCAATCAGCCCCAGCATTTT
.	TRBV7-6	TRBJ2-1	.	CASSLAVGSGYNEQFF	TGTGCCAGCAGCTTAGCGGTAGGGAGCGGTTACAATGAGCAGTTCTTC
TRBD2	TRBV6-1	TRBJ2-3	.	CASSAVAGGHRDTQYF	TGTGCCAGCAGTGCCGTAGCGGGAGGACATCGAGATACGCAGTATTTT
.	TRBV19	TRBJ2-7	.	CASSMGGRTEQYF	TGTGCCAGTAGTATGGGGGGGCGTACCGAGCAGTACTTC